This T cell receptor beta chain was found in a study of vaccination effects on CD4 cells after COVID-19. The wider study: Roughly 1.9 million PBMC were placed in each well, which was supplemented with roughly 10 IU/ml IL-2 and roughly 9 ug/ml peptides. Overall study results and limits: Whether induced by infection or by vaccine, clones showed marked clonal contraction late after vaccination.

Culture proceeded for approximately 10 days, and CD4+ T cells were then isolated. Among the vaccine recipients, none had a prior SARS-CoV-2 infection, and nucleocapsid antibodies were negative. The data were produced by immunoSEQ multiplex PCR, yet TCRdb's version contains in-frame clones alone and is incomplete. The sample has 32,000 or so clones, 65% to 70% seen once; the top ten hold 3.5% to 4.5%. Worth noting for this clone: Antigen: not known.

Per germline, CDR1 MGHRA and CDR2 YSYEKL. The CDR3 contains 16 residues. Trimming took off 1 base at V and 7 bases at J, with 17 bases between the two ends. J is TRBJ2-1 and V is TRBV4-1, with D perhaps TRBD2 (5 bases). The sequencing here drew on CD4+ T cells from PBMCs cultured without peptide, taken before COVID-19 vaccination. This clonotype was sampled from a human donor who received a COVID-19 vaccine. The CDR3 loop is CASSQANIFSANEQFF. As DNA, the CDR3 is TGCGCCAGCAGCCAAGCCAACATTTTTAGCGCGAATGAGCAGTTCTTC.